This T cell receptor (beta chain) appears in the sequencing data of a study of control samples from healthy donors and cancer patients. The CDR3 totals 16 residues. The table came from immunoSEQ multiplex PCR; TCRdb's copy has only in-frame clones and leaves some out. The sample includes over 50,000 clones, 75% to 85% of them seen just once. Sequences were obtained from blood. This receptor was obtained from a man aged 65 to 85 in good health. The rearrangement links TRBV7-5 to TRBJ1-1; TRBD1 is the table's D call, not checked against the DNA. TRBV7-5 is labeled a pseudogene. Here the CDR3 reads CARRSGQGNMNTEAFF. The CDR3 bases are TGTGCCAGAAGATCCGGACAGGGGAACATGAACACTGAAGCTTTCTTT.